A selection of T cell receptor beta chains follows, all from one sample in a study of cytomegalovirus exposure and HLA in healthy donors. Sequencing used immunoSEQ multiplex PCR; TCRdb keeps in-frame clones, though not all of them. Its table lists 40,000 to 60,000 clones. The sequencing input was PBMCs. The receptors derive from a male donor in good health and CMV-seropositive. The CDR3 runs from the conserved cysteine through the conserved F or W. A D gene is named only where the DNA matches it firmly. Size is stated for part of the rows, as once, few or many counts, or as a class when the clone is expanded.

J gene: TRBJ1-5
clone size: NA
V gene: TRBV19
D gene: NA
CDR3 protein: CASSIVPGGGQPQHF
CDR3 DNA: TGTGCCAGTAGTATAGTACCCGGGGGAGGTCAGCCCCAGCATTTT

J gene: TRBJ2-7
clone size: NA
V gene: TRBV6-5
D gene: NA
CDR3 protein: CASSYGGSGYEQYF
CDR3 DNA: TGTGCCAGCAGTTACGGTGGTAGCGGCTACGAGCAGTACTTC

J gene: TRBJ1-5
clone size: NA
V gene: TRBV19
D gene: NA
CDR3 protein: CGRQDMQPQHF
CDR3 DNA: TGTGGCAGACAGGATATGCAGCCCCAGCATTTT

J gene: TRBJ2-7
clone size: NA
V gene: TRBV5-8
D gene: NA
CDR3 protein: CASTPPGGLYEQYF
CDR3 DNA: TGTGCCAGTACCCCGCCAGGGGGGCTCTACGAGCAGTACTTC

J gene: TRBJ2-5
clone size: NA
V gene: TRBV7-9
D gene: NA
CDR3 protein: CASSHRVQETQYF
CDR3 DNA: TGTGCCAGCAGTCACAGGGTTCAAGAGACCCAGTACTTC

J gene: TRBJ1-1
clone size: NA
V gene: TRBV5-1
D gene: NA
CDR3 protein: CASTIGVPLMNTEAFF
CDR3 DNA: TGCGCCAGCACCATCGGGGTTCCCTTAATGAACACTGAAGCTTTCTTT

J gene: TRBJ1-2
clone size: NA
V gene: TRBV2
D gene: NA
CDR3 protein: CASHGGGNGYGYTF
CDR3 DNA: TGTGCCAGCCACGGGGGGGGTAATGGATATGGCTACACCTTC

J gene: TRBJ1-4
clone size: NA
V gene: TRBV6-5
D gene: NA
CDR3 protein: CASSQPGDGKLFF
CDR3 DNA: TGTGCCAGCAGTCAACCGGGAGATGGAAAACTGTTTTTT

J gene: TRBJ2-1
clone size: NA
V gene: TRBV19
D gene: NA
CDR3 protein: CASNGPRGGSYNEQFF
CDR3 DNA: TGTGCCAGTAATGGCCCCCGAGGCGGCTCCTACAATGAGCAGTTCTTC

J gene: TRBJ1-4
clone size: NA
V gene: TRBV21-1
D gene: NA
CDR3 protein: CASTYTDRGGKLFF
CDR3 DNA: TGTGCCAGCACCTATACCGACAGGGGCGGAAAACTGTTTTTT

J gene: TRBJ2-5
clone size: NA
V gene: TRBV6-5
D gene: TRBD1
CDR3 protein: CASSYSRTGQGEQYF
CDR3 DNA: TGTGCCAGCAGTTACTCCCGGACAGGGCAGGGGGAGCAGTACTTC

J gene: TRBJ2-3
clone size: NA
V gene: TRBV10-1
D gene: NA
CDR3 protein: CARPLTRGTDTQYF
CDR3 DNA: TGCGCCAGGCCACTAACCCGGGGCACAGATACGCAGTATTTT

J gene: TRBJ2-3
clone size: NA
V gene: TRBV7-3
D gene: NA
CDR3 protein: CASSSLTGADTQYF
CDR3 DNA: TGTGCCAGCAGCTCCCTTACAGGCGCAGATACGCAGTATTTT

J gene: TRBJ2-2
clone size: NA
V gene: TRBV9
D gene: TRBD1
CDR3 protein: CASSVAGGVPGELFF
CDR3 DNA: TGTGCCAGCAGCGTGGCAGGGGGCGTCCCCGGGGAGCTGTTTTTT

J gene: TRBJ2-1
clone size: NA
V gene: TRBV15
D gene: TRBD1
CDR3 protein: CATSRGGTGDNEQFF
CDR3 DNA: TGTGCCACCAGCAGGGGAGGGACAGGGGACAATGAGCAGTTCTTC

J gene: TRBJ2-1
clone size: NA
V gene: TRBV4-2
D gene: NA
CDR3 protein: CASSQAGIEQFF
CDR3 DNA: TGTGCCAGCAGCCAAGCGGGGATCGAGCAGTTCTTC

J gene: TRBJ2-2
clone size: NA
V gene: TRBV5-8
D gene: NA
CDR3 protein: CASSLTGLPGELFF
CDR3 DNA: TGTGCCAGCAGCCTTACAGGGTTGCCCGGGGAGCTGTTTTTT

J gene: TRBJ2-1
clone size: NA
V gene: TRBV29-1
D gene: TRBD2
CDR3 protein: CSVYGGGYYNEQFF
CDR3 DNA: TGCAGCGTTTACGGCGGGGGGTACTACAATGAGCAGTTCTTC

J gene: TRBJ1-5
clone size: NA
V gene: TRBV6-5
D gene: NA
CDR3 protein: CASSYSRGNQPQHF
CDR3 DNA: TGTGCCAGCAGTTACAGCCGAGGGAATCAGCCCCAGCATTTT

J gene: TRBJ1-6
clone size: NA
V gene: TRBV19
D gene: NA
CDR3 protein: CASREGGSPLHF
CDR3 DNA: TGTGCCAGTAGGGAGGGCGGTTCACCCCTCCACTTT

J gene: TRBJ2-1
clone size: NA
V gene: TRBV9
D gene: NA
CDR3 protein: CASSAWGDASNEQFF
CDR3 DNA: TGTGCCAGCAGCGCCTGGGGGGATGCCTCCAATGAGCAGTTCTTC

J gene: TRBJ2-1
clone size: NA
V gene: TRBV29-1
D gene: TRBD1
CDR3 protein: CSASTGNSWEQFF
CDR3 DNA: TGCAGCGCTTCGACAGGGAATTCATGGGAGCAGTTCTTC

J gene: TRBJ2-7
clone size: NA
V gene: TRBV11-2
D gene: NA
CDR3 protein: CASSQDSYEQYF
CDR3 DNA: TGTGCCAGCAGCCAAGACAGCTACGAGCAGTACTTC

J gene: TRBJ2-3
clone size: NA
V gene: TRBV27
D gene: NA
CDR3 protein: CASSFGARATQYF
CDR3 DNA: TGTGCCAGCAGTTTTGGGGCACGAGCTACGCAGTATTTT

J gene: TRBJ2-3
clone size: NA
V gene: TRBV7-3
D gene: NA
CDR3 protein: CASSTGGTDTQYF
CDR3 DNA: TGTGCCAGCAGCACGGGGGGCACAGATACGCAGTATTTT

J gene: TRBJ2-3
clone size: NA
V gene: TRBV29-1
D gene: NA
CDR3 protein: CSVDGGAADTQYF
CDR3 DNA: TGCAGCGTTGATGGTGGGGCCGCAGATACGCAGTATTTT

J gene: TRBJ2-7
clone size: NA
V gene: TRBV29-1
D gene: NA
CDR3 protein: CSVDKAGTYEQYF
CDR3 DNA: TGCAGCGTTGATAAGGCGGGGACCTACGAGCAGTACTTC

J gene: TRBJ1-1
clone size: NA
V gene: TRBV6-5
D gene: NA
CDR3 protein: CASSYSTNGLTEAFF
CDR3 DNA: TGTGCCAGCAGTTACTCAACCAATGGACTGACGGAAGCTTTCTTT

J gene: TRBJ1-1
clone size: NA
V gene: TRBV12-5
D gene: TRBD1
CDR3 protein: CASGSRALGQTIRTEAFF
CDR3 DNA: TGTGCTAGTGGTTCAAGGGCTCTGGGACAGACCATTCGCACTGAAGCTTTCTTT

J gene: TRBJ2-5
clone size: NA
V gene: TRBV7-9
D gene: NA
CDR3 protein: CASGHGGSETQYF
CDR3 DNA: TGTGCCAGCGGACACGGGGGTTCAGAGACCCAGTACTTC

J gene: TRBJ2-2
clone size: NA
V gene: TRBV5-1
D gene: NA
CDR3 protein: CASSFQGVADGELFF
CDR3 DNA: TGCGCCAGCAGCTTTCAAGGGGTCGCGGACGGGGAGCTGTTTTTT

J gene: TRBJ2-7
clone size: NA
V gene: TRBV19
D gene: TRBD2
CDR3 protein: CASSRLAGIYEQYF
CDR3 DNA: TGTGCCAGTAGCAGACTAGCGGGGATCTACGAGCAGTACTTC

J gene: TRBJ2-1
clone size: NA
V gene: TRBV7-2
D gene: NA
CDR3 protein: CASSRTRGRDNEQFF
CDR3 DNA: TGTGCCAGCAGCCGAACCAGGGGTCGGGACAATGAGCAGTTCTTC

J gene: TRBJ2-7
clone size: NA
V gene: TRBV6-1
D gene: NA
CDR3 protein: CASNLGGTTYEQYF
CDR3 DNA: TGTGCCAGCAACTTAGGGGGGACTACCTACGAGCAGTACTTC

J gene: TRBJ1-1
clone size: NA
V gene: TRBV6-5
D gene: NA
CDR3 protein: CASGVWTEAFF
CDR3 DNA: TGTGCCAGCGGAGTTTGGACTGAAGCTTTCTTT

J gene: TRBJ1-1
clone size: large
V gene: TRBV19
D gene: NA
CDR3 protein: CASLGGWAFF
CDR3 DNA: TGTGCCAGCCTGGGGGGATGGGCTTTCTTT

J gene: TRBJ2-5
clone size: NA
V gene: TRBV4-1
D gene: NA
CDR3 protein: CASSQELAETQYF
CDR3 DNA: TGCGCCAGCAGCCAAGAACTAGCAGAGACCCAGTACTTC

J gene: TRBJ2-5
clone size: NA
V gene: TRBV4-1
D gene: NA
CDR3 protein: CASSQAAVSRQETQYF
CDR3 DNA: TGCGCCAGCAGCCAAGCCGCCGTGAGTCGCCAAGAGACCCAGTACTTC

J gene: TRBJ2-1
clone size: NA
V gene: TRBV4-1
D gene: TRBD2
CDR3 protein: CASSPGGVTYNEQFF
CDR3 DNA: TGCGCCAGCAGCCCTGGGGGGGTAACCTACAATGAGCAGTTCTTC

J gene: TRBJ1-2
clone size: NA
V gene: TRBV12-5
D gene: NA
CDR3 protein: CASALSYQGGYGYTF
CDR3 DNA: TGTGCTAGTGCTCTAAGCTATCAGGGCGGCTATGGCTACACCTTC

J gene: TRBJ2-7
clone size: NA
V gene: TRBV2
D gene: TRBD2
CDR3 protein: CAGDTSGGTRQYF
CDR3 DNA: TGTGCCGGGGATACTAGCGGGGGTACGCGGCAGTACTTC

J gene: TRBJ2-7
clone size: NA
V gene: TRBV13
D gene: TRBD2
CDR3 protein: CASSLGLRGGSEQYF
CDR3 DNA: TGTGCCAGCAGCTTAGGACTACGGGGGGGGAGCGAGCAGTACTTC

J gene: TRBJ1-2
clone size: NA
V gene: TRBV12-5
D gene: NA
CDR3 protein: CASGLGTANGYTF
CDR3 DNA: TGTGCTAGTGGTTTGGGGACAGCTAATGGCTACACCTTC

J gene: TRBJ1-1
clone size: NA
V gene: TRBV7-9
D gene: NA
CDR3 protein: CASSPRSLENTEAFF
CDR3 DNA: TGTGCCAGCAGCCCCCGAAGCCTTGAGAACACTGAAGCTTTCTTT

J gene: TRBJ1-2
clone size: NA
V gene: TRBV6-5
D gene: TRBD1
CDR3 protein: CASSQGAGGYTF
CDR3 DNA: TGTGCCAGCAGTCAGGGGGCGGGTGGCTACACCTTC

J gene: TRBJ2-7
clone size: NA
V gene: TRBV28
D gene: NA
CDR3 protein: CASSLRAGAYEQYF
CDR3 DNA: TGTGCCAGCAGTTTAAGGGCAGGGGCCTACGAGCAGTACTTC

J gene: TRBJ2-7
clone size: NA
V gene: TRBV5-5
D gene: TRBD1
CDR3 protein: CASSLRDSSNEQYF
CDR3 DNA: TGTGCCAGCAGCTTAAGGGACAGTTCAAACGAGCAGTACTTC

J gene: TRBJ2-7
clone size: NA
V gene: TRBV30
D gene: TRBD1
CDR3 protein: CAYRGALYEQYF
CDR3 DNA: TGTGCCTACAGGGGGGCCCTCTACGAGCAGTACTTC

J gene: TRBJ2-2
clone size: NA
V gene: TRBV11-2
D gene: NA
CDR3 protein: CASSLAVPYTGELFF
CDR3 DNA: TGTGCCAGCAGCTTAGCGGTACCGTACACCGGGGAGCTGTTTTTT

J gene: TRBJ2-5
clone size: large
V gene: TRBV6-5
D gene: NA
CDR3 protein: CASSPGQNQETQYF
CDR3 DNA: TGTGCCAGCAGCCCCGGACAGAACCAAGAGACCCAGTACTTC

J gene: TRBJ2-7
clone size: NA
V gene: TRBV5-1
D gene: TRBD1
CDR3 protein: CASSTGQGLNEQYF
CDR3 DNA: TGCGCCAGCAGCACCGGACAGGGCCTCAACGAGCAGTACTTC

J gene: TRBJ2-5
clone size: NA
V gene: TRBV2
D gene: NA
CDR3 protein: CASIGRGGLETQYF
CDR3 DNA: TGTGCCAGCATTGGCCGAGGGGGTCTGGAGACCCAGTACTTC

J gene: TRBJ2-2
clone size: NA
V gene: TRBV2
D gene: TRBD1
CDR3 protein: CASSEMGQLTGELFF
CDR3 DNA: TGTGCCAGCAGTGAAATGGGACAGCTCACCGGGGAGCTGTTTTTT

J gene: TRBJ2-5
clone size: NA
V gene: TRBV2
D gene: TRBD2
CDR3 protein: CATQKASGGAETQYF
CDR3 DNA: TGTGCCACCCAAAAAGCTAGCGGGGGGGCAGAGACCCAGTACTTC